The rows below give T cell receptor beta chains drawn from one sample of a study of blood T cell repertoires in COVID-19. Using immunoSEQ multiplex PCR, the repertoire was profiled, and TCRdb retains in-frame clones only, with some absent. The sample carries 330,000 or so clones, 80% to 90% recorded once. Sequencing was performed on PBMCs or T cells enriched from blood (not recorded which). Every receptor here comes from a man aged 40-49 years in a cohort exposed to, infected with or recovered from COVID-19 (not recorded which). CDR3s leave out the opening cysteine and the closing phenylalanine or tryptophan.

j_gene | v_gene | CDR3aa
TRBJ2-4 | TRBV6-4 | ASSPTSRANIQY
TRBJ2-5 | TRBV5-6 | ASSFDQETQY
TRBJ2-1 | TRBV5-3 | ARSLWGGRGTSGARGSYNEQF
TRBJ1-2 | TRBV29-1 | SVTDRGDGYT
TRBJ1-1 | TRBV10-2 | ASSSTGRNTEAF
TRBJ1-1 | TRBV6-5 | ASSYSGQGTEAF
TRBJ1-1 | TRBV4-1 | ASSHPSKGVAF
TRBJ1-6 | TRBV10-1 | VSSRDRDSPLH
TRBJ2-1 | TRBV20-1 | SASRLYAGGNEQF
TRBJ1-1 | TRBV3-1/TRBV3-2 | ASSPTEGAEAF
TRBJ2-1 | TRBV5-1 | ASSFMREQF
TRBJ2-1 | TRBV9 | ASSVLADTSYNEQF
TRBJ1-1 | TRBV18 | ASSPPGEGNTEAF
TRBJ1-1 | TRBV6-5 | ASSYSHRGVTEAF
TRBJ2-7 | TRBV18 | ASSQTSSYEQY
TRBJ2-5 | TRBV19 | ASSTRASGRGETQY
TRBJ1-3 | TRBV18 | ASSPPRGGSSGNTIY
TRBJ1-4 | TRBV19 | ASSTGGFVEKLF
TRBJ2-1 | TRBV10-3 | AISDPSGSGTYNEQF
TRBJ2-7 | TRBV5-5 | ASSLGRGFGSYEQY
TRBJ2-2 | TRBV27 | ASSRTANTGELF
TRBJ2-7 | TRBV27 | ASRRGTPSSYEQY
TRBJ2-1 | TRBV10-1 | ASSDGARNNEQF